This TCR beta chain was profiled in a study of blood T cell repertoires in COVID-19 (dated by TCRdb to 2020 to 2021). Turning to the overall study: The collaborator samples originated in the United States, Italy and Spain and spanned the acute and convalescent phases of COVID-19. Samples were obtained from the ongoing ImmuneRACE study (first 160 participants) and from 950 to 1,500 subjects provided by 6 global collaborators. The material from the prospective study consisted of cDNA or gDNA derived from T cells, B-cell-depleted T cells, or PBMCs. Sample metadata almost always included a de-identified subject ID, COVID-19 status, age in years and sex. A freely available public database, intended as a resource for researchers studying the immune response to SARS-CoV-2, is where the repertoires were released. The dataset comprised deeply sampled blood TCRbeta repertoires from subjects exposed to, actively infected with, or recovered from COVID-19. Where available, HLA class I and class II types were taken from metadata supplied by the sample provider and were not determined by assay-based typing. What the research found in general, with its limitations: Clinical and demographic metadata were provided uncurated, with the amount varying by source and participant.

This clone was detected only a few times. The antigen it binds to is not known. The record has no base qualities; no much larger clone is one base away. Counted from cysteine to phenylalanine, this CDR3 has 19 amino acids. Only the CDR3 part of the read is kept: 57 bases, read in frame from the first base. CDR1 and CDR2 are read off the germline V gene as MNHNS and SASEGT. V gives up 3 bases and J gives up 1 base, and the segment between their germline ends measures 22 bases. TCRbeta CDR3 regions were amplified from genomic DNA using the immunoSEQ Assay, a bias-controlled multiplex PCR. The study's processing was this. Nucleated cell counts per sample were estimated from amplification of reference gene primers within the assay. Sequence reads were collapsed and filtered to measure the absolute abundance of every unique TCRbeta CDR3 rearrangement. Productive Simpson clonality was computed per sample as the square root of Simpson's diversity index over productive rearrangements. The immuneACCESS repertoire file appears here via TCRdb, limited to in-frame rearrangements. These files lack a portion of the clones; in checked studies, under half of the deficit traces to unresolved V genes, and the cause of the others is not known. The D gene and trimming were derived from the DNA, and the V and J assignments and clone size from that table. This sample gives fewer than 200,000 clones in total; around 79% of them show up just once. The ten largest make up around 8.1% of the sample.

One collaborating source in Seattle enrolled patients while the patients were actively infected and followed the patients over time throughout the course of disease. Collaborating institutions collected whole blood in K2EDTA tubes following their own protocols. For TCRbeta analysis, collaborators shipped samples in one of three forms: frozen whole blood, isolated PBMCs, or DNA extracted from either of those sample types. The sequence is built from TRBV6-1 and TRBJ1-5, and perhaps TRBD1 as D gene, on 5 matching bases. The sample consisted of peripheral blood. The TCR was taken from a woman aged 60-70 years with COVID-19, enrolled during active disease. For the CDR3, the sequence is CASSDYGGFGFVSNQPQHF. The DNA sequence is given as TGTGCCAGCAGTGACTACGGGGGATTTGGTTTTGTAAGCAATCAGCCCCAGCATTTT.